The 23 T cell receptor beta chains below all came from one sample that was sequenced in a study of long-term antiretroviral therapy in people with HIV. The authors ran the immunoSEQ assay, v3.0, at survey level. The assay was immunoSEQ multiplex PCR, and TCRdb's table has in-frame clones only and misses some. This sample carries roughly 42,000 clones, roughly nine tenths of them seen once, and the ten largest clones take around 4.7%. The sample consisted of unsorted PBMCs, taken 0.1 years before starting antiretroviral therapy. The receptors were sampled from a woman between 50 and 59 years old with HIV.

The rearrangement joins TRBV15 to TRBJ2-3; no clear D. The V and J ends lost 0 bases and 0 bases respectively, with 10 bases between them. The CDR3 is made up of 16 amino acids. Germline V gives CDR1 LNHNV, CDR2 YYDKDF (reference sequence). The CDR3 DNA reads as TGTGCCACCAGCAGAGATCAGGTCCTAAGCACAGATACGCAGTATTTT. Encoded protein: CATSRDQVLSTDTQYF.

The chain is built from TRBV5-1 and TRBJ1-1; D unresolved. The CDR3 runs 15 residues. CDR1 is SGHRS and CDR2 is YFSETQ in the germline V gene. V was pared by 4 bases and J by 4 bases, with 17 bases between. The CDR3 loop reads CASSPRRRSVTEAFF. CDR3 bases: TGCGCCAGCAGCCCCCGACGAAGATCGGTCACTGAAGCTTTCTTT.

The chain is built from TRBV14 and TRBJ1-3; TRBD1 agrees at 7 bases. Germline CDR1 SGHDN, CDR2 FVKESK. The V gene end was trimmed by 4 bases and the J gene end by 5 bases; junction bases not matched to a gene: 8. The CDR3 loop spans 15 amino acids. In nucleotides, the CDR3 is TGTGCCAGCAGCCCGTCGACAGGGCGCCGAAACACCATATATTTT. This encodes CASSPSTGRRNTIYF.

The genes are TRBV30 and TRBJ1-1; D unclear. CDR3 length: 12 residues. Deletions cut 2 bases from V and 1 base from J, with 5 bases between. CDR1 is GTSNPN, CDR2 SVGIG, per germline (reference sequence). CDR3 sequence reads: CAWSFKNTEAFF. CDR3 sequence (DNA): TGTGCCTGGAGTTTTAAGAACACTGAAGCTTTCTTT. Full variable domain (rest looked up from reference TRBV30 and TRBJ1-1): SQTIHQWPATLVQPVGSPLSLECTVEGTSNPNLYWYRQAAGRGLQLLFYSVGIGQISSEVPQNLSASRPQDRQFILSSKKLLLSDSGFYLCAWSFKNTEAFFGQGTRLTVV.

This chain connects TRBV30 to TRBJ2-5; D possibly matches TRBD1 or TRBD2 (5 bases each). Germline V CDR1 and CDR2: GTSNPN, SVGIG (reference sequence). Trimming cost V 4 bases and J 1 base, with 16 bases left between them. This CDR3 has 15 residues. The CDR3 DNA is TGTGCCTGGATGGCCCCTGCAGGGACCCAAGAGACCCAGTACTTC. Its translation is CAWMAPAGTQETQYF.

The chain uses TRBV5-1 and TRBJ1-4; maybe TRBD1 (6 bases). Trimming pared 7 bases from V and 8 bases from J, leaving 21 bases between. The CDR3 contains 15 residues. The germline V gene has CDR1 SGHRS and CDR2 YFSETQ. CDR3 bases: TGCGCCAGCGGGCAGGGGAGCATTCGAGAAGAAAAACTGTTTTTT. Translated: CASGQGSIREEKLFF.

Only one count was recorded for this clone. J is TRBJ1-1 and V is TRBV6-5; D might be TRBD1 (5 bases). The CDR3 sequence is 13 residues long. V dropped 6 bases and J dropped 1 base, with 9 bases sitting between them. Germline V lookup: CDR1 MNHEY, CDR2 SVGAGI. CDR3 region: CASRDDRNTEAFF. In nucleotides, the CDR3 is TGTGCCAGCAGGGACGACAGGAACACTGAAGCTTTCTTT.

The chain is built from TRBV10-1 and TRBJ2-1; 9 nucleotides match TRBD1. Trimming at V came to 3 bases and at J to 6 bases, leaving 3 bases not matched to a gene. Germline CDR1 is WNHNN and CDR2 is SYGVQD (reference sequence). CDR3 length: 14 residues. CDR3 in amino acids: CASSEQGAPNEQFF. CDR3 DNA sequence: TGCGCCAGCAGTGAACAGGGGGCCCCCAATGAGCAGTTCTTC.

The chain couples TRBV6-5 to TRBJ1-2; D possibly corresponds to TRBD1 (6 bases). Germline CDR1 and CDR2: MNHEY and SVGAGI. The length of the CDR3 is 14 residues. V was trimmed by 7 bases and J by 6 bases, leaving 18 bases between them. The CDR3 DNA sequence: TGTGCCAGCACCAAGGGGGGGGCGGGGAATGGCTACACCTTC. Translated, it gives CASTKGGAGNGYTF.

The chain recombines TRBV9 with TRBJ2-7, with D perhaps matching TRBD1 (5 bases). Looked up from germline, CDR1 is SGDLS and CDR2 is YYNGEE. The CDR3 totals 15 residues. V lost 0 bases to trimming and J lost 4 bases, with 14 bases between them. The DNA for the CDR3 is TGTGCCAGCAGCGTAGAGCAGGGCCCCGTTTACGAGCAGTACTTC. This translates into CASSVEQGPVYEQYF.

The rearrangement uses TRBV9 and TRBJ2-1; D may match TRBD1 or TRBD2 (5 bases each). Trimming took off 0 bases at V and 4 bases at J, with 11 bases between the two ends. The germline V gene encodes CDR1 SGDLS and CDR2 YYNGEE. The CDR3 is made up of 15 amino acids. CDR3 in DNA: TGTGCCAGCAGCGTAGTGGGGGACCTATACAATGAGCAGTTCTTC. It specifies CASSVVGDLYNEQFF.

J is TRBJ1-6 and V is TRBV5-1; 7 bases match TRBD1. Germline V gene sequence: CDR1 SGHRS, CDR2 YFSETQ. The J segment lost 7 bases and the V segment lost 5 bases, leaving 6 bases of the junction unmatched. This CDR3 contains 14 residues. The chain's CDR3 is CASRPGQENSPLHF. DNA for the CDR3: TGCGCCAGCAGACCCGGACAGGAGAATTCACCCCTCCACTTT.

This clone turned up a few times. The chain has TRBV10-3 and TRBJ1-6; 8 bases align to TRBD1. Germline V CDR1 and CDR2: ENHRY, SYGVKD. The trim removed 7 bases at V and 10 bases at J, leaving 6 bases unmatched. The CDR3 consists of 13 residues. Here the CDR3 DNA reads TGTGCCATCACCGACAGGGGAAGCTCACCCCTCCACTTT. Residues: CAITDRGSSPLHF.

The V gene is TRBV6-6, the J gene TRBJ1-2; D is unclear. V lost 0 bases, J lost 2 bases, and 7 bases lay in between. Germline V gives CDR1 MNHNY, CDR2 SVGAGI (reference sequence). This CDR3 spans 14 amino acids. CDR3 region: CASSYSKGNYGYTF. The CDR3, as DNA: TGTGCCAGCAGTTACTCGAAAGGGAACTATGGCTACACCTTC.

This clone came up once. V and J are TRBV4-2 and TRBJ1-1, with D unclear. Germline CDR1 LGHNA, CDR2 YNFKEQ. The germline V and J ends were trimmed by 3 bases and 2 bases, with 4 bases remaining between them. This CDR3 comprises 12 residues. The CDR3: CASSHSNTEAFF. The CDR3 bases are TGTGCCAGCAGCCATTCAAACACTGAAGCTTTCTTT.

The CDR3 coding sequence is TGTGCCAGCAGCCCTGGGGGACAGGGAAAACTGTTTTTT. It yields the protein CASSPGGQGKLFF. The rearrangement joins TRBV7-9 to TRBJ1-4; the match to TRBD1 covers 9 bases. Germline CDR1 and CDR2: SEHNR and FQNEAQ (reference sequence). The CDR3 is 13 amino acids. Losses at the gene ends were 5 bases for V and 10 bases for J; bases not matched to a gene: 5.

This clone has only one observation. CDR3 in DNA: TGTGCCAGCAGCTCGGGGGGGTTCTCTGGGGCCAACGTCCTGACTTTC. Translating it yields CASSSGGFSGANVLTF. The V call is TRBV5-8, the J call TRBJ2-6, with TRBD2 matching over 8 bases. The length of the CDR3 is 16 residues. Germline values: CDR1 SGHTS, CDR2 YDEGEE. Unmatched junction bases numbered 2, after V lost 3 bases and J lost 0 bases.

The chain couples TRBV13 to TRBJ1-4; D remains ambiguous. The ends were cut back, 2 bases at V and 4 bases at J, with 17 bases in the middle. In germline, CDR1 is PRHDT, CDR2 FYEKMQ (reference sequence). The CDR3 contains 17 residues. CDR3: CASSLFRTSRGNEKLFF. The CDR3 DNA sequence: TGTGCCAGCAGCTTATTTCGGACCAGTAGAGGTAATGAAAAACTGTTTTTT. The full variable domain, with the rest looked up from reference TRBV13 and TRBJ1-4, is AAGVIQSPRHLIKEKRETATLKCYPIPRHDTVYWYQQGPGQDPQFLISFYEKMQSDKGSIPDRFSAQQFSDYHSELNMSSLELGDSALYFCASSLFRTSRGNEKLFFGSGTQLSVL.

The gene calls are TRBV4-2 and TRBJ1-5; D unclear. The CDR3 totals 15 residues. Germline lookup yields CDR1 LGHNA and CDR2 YNFKEQ. Trimming shortened V by 3 bases and J by 5 bases, and 14 bases separated the two germline ends. DNA for the CDR3: TGTGCCAGCAGCCAGGGCCCAGAGGGCGATCAGCCCCAGCATTTT. Translated, it gives CASSQGPEGDQPQHF.

The chain has TRBV27 and TRBJ2-7; tentatively, D is TRBD1 (5 bases). Trimming stripped 7 bases from V and 4 bases from J, with 14 bases between. Germline lookup yields CDR1 MNHEY and CDR2 SMNVEV (reference sequence). The CDR3 has 13 amino acids. The CDR3 protein is CASKGLGLYEQYF. The CDR3 DNA is TGTGCCAGCAAGGGCCTGGGGCTATACGAGCAGTACTTC.

The chain joins TRBV7-9 to TRBJ2-7; D is perhaps TRBD2 (7 bases). The CDR3 contains 19 residues. In germline, CDR1 is SEHNR, CDR2 FQNEAQ (reference sequence). V gave up 5 bases and J gave up 0 bases, with 26 bases separating them. As DNA, the CDR3 is TGTGCCAGCAGCCAACAAGCGGGACACCCGTACTTCCGCTCCTACGAGCAGTACTTC. It translates to CASSQQAGHPYFRSYEQYF.

This chain links TRBV4-2 with TRBJ1-3; D is undetermined. Germline V gives CDR1 LGHNA, CDR2 YNFKEQ. V lost 8 bases and J 4 bases, leaving 9 bases between the germline ends. This CDR3 region has 12 residues. CDR3 sequence reads: CASRTDGNTIYF. Written as DNA, the CDR3 is TGTGCCAGCCGGACCGACGGAAACACCATATATTTT.

This rearrangement joins TRBV7-2 to TRBJ1-5; a weak D match, TRBD1 (6 bases). Germline CDR1 SGHTA, CDR2 FQGNSA. CDR3 length: 14 residues. V dropped 3 bases and J dropped 3 bases, with 9 bases sitting between them. The CDR3 DNA reads TGTGCCAGCAGCTTTGACAGGTCCAATCAGCCCCAGCATTTT. This sequence encodes CASSFDRSNQPQHF.